The 9 T cell receptor beta chains listed next were all sequenced from one sample in a study of blood T cell repertoires in COVID-19. Assay used: immunoSEQ multiplex PCR; TCRdb lists only in-frame clones, some missing. The table records a few hundred thousand clones, about 88% of them present only once. The specimen sequenced was PBMCs or T cells enriched from blood (not recorded which). The receptor set was obtained from a woman under 40 who had been exposed to COVID-19.

The chain carries TRBV21-1 and TRBJ1-5; TRBD1 was called by the table and not checked on the DNA. TRBV21-1 is marked as a pseudogene. This CDR3 contains 19 residues. For the CDR3, the DNA is TGTGCCAGCAGCAAAGGGGGACAGGGTGCTACCTATAGCAATCAGCCCCAGCATTTT. Translating gives CASSKGGQGATYSNQPQHF.

This clone was seen a single time. This chain uses TRBV28 with TRBJ2-6; TRBD1 matches 8 bases. Germline assignment: CDR1 MDHEN and CDR2 SYDVKM. Trimming took 7 bases from V and 2 from J; bases not matched to a gene: 4. The CDR3 has 15 residues. Here the CDR3 DNA reads TGTGCCAGCATTCAGGGGGCGGCTGGGGCCAACGTCCTGACTTTC. Translated: CASIQGAAGANVLTF. The variable domain in full, completed from reference TRBV28 and TRBJ2-6, reads DVKVTQSSRYLVKRTGEKVFLECVQDMDHENMFWYRQDPGLGLRLIYFSYDVKMKEKGDIPEGYSVSREKKERFSLILESASTNQTSMYLCASIQGAAGANVLTFGAGSRLTVL.

V is TRBV27 and J is TRBJ2-5; 9 nucleotides match TRBD1. In germline, CDR1 is MNHEY, CDR2 SMNVEV (reference sequence). Unmatched junction bases numbered 7, after V lost 5 bases and J lost 0 bases. The CDR3 is 16 residues long. CDR3 loop: CASSPWDRVYQETQYF. CDR3 sequence (DNA): TGTGCCAGCAGTCCCTGGGACAGGGTTTACCAAGAGACCCAGTACTTC.

This rearrangement joins TRBV4-1 to TRBJ1-2; no clear D. The CDR3 runs 15 residues. V was clipped by 0 bases and J by 5 bases, with 13 bases between them. Per the germline V gene, CDR1 is MGHRA and CDR2 is YSYEKL. The CDR3 loop is CASSQDLTVPYGYTF. CDR3 bases: TGCGCCAGCAGCCAAGATCTAACAGTCCCATATGGCTACACCTTC.

V is TRBV19 and J is TRBJ1-5, with 11 positions matching TRBD1. Trimming removed 7 bases from V and 6 bases from J; junction bases left unmatched: 5. CDR1 is LNHDA and CDR2 is SQIVND in the germline V gene (reference sequence). The length of the CDR3 is 14 residues. The CDR3 region has the DNA TGTGCCAGTACCGAGGGGACAGGGGGTCAGCCCCAGCATTTT. Translating it yields CASTEGTGGQPQHF.

V and J are TRBV18 and TRBJ1-1, with D possibly TRBD1 on 6 matching bases. The CDR3 extends over 13 amino acids. V lost 5 bases and J 3 bases, leaving 10 bases between the germline ends. The germline V gene encodes CDR1 KGHSH and CDR2 LQKENI. The CDR3 sequence is CASSATGHTEAFF. CDR3 bases: TGTGCCAGCTCAGCAACAGGGCACACTGAAGCTTTCTTT.

The rearrangement joins TRBV7-9 to TRBJ1-1; 9 bases are shared with TRBD1. Trimming took 3 bases from V and 4 from J; bases not matched to a gene: 6. This CDR3 contains 15 residues. The germline V gene encodes CDR1 SEHNR and CDR2 FQNEAQ (reference sequence). This CDR3 reads CASSFWTGAITEAFF. DNA of the CDR3: TGTGCCAGCAGCTTCTGGACAGGGGCTATCACTGAAGCTTTCTTT.

This chain connects TRBV15 to TRBJ1-6; TRBD1 agrees at 9 bases. This CDR3 contains 16 residues. J lost 6 bases, V lost 4 bases, and 7 bases had no gene match. Germline CDR1 is LNHNV and CDR2 is YYDKDF (reference sequence). The CDR3 DNA reads as TGTGCCACCAGCATACCACCGGGACAGGGTAATTCACCCCTCCACTTT. Its translation: CATSIPPGQGNSPLHF.

In its sample, this clone was seen once. This chain joins TRBV29-1 and TRBJ1-2; the match to TRBD1 covers 12 bases. Germline loops: CDR1 SQVTM, CDR2 ANQGSEA. CDR3 length: 14 amino acids. The trim removed 7 bases at V and 4 bases at J, leaving 7 bases unmatched. Here the CDR3 reads CSAEGTGGAYGYTF. As DNA, the CDR3 is TGCAGCGCCGAGGGGACAGGGGGCGCCTATGGCTACACCTTC.